These T cell receptor beta chains were read from a single sample in a study of OX40 agonist ivuxolimab in advanced cancers. Here immunoSEQ multiplex PCR was the method, and the copy in TCRdb shows in-frame clones only, minus some. The sample yields 43,000 or so clones, about 86% seen once. Material: CD4+ or CD8+ T cells sorted from blood, obtained in a trial of the OX40 agonist ivuxolimab. The receptors originated from an adult with an advanced solid tumor such as melanoma, head and neck, liver or kidney cancer. CDR3s include the opening cysteine and the closing phenylalanine or tryptophan. Only part of the rows carry a size: once, few, many, or a class if the clone is expanded.

V gene,clone size,CDR3 protein
TRBV6-6,-,CASSSFRGNDQPQHF
TRBV15,-,CATGPDRLYEQYF
TRBV15,few,CATRGQDYTDTQYF
TRBV28,-,CASSGRGEEQYF
TRBV19,-,CASSGGATNEKLFF
TRBV7-2,-,CASSSDFEGAQTGELFF
TRBV5-1,-,CASSLVSGSSGSYEQYF
TRBV6-5,-,CAASASGDRAFF
TRBV19,-,CASTSRTDTQYF
TRBV11-2,-,CASSRRGGAETQYF